The 27 T cell receptor beta chains in this list originate from one sample, sequenced in a study of Ad26.COV2.S vaccination and SARS-CoV-2 variants (dated by TCRdb to the early 2020s). Libraries were constructed by the immunoSEQ multiplex PCR assay. What TCRdb holds here is the immuneACCESS table cut down to in-frame rearrangements. Part of the clones is not present; checked against another copy, under half of the missing clones reflect an unresolved V gene, and the others are unexplained. The table for this sample lists a few hundred thousand clones; 87% of them were counted only once. The ten largest clonotypes hold around 3.6% of the sample. The sample's treatment or condition, from its label and the paper: 15 to 20 received Ad26.COV2.S at low or high dose, single or two shots; roughly five received placebo; per-sample allocation not given. For vaccine and placebo recipients, repertoires were sequenced using samples collected on day 63 after the first injection.

The source material was peripheral blood, sampled in a trial of Ad26.COV2.S vaccine versus placebo. The receptors were gathered from a person aged 18 to 65 who received the Ad26.COV2.S COVID-19 vaccine or a placebo.

V gene TRBV5-6 combines with J gene TRBJ2-3; D unresolved. Trimming removed 0 bases from V and 1 base from J, with 3 bases in between. CDR1 is SGHDT, CDR2 YYEEEE, per germline. The length of the CDR3 is 13 residues. The CDR3 nucleotides are TGTGCCAGCAGCTTGGGCGGCACAGATACGCAGTATTTT. It specifies CASSLGGTDTQYF.

This clone has only a few counts. V usage is TRBV10-2 and J usage is TRBJ1-5; D call uncertain. Germline V gives CDR1 WSHSY, CDR2 SAAADI. Trimming left V 4 bases short and J 0 bases short, with 4 bases between. The CDR3 runs to 13 residues. DNA for the CDR3: TGCGCCAGCAGTGGGTATAGCAATCAGCCCCAGCATTTT. Its translation is CASSGYSNQPQHF.

This rearrangement joins TRBV29-1 to TRBJ1-1; D unresolved. The V and J ends lost 5 bases and 4 bases respectively, with 20 bases between them. Germline V gives CDR1 SQVTM, CDR2 ANQGSEA. This CDR3 comprises 15 residues. The CDR3 sequence: CSVIPFEEFSTEAFF. The CDR3 bases are TGCAGCGTTATCCCTTTCGAGGAGTTTTCCACTGAAGCTTTCTTT. Full variable domain (missing parts from reference TRBV29-1 and TRBJ1-1): SAVISQKPSRDICQRGTSLTIQCQVDSQVTMMFWYRQQPGQSLTLIATANQGSEATYESGFVIDKFPISRPNLTFSTLTVSNMSPEDSSIYLCSVIPFEEFSTEAFFGQGTRLTVV.

This chain links TRBV7-9 with TRBJ1-5; 9 nucleotides agree with TRBD1. The CDR3 extends over 17 amino acids. After removal of 1 base from V and 4 bases from J, the junction contained 8 bases not matched to a gene. Germline loops: CDR1 SEHNR, CDR2 FQNEAQ (reference sequence). The CDR3 DNA sequence: TGTGCCAGCAGCTTAGGTCCGGGGGACAGGGATAATCAGCCCCAGCATTTT. Translating gives CASSLGPGDRDNQPQHF.

The genes are TRBV7-8 and TRBJ1-2, with TRBD1 matching over 8 bases. Per germline, CDR1 SGHVS and CDR2 FQNEAQ. V shed 0 bases, J shed 8 bases, and the junction held 14 bases outside the gene matches. CDR3 size: 17 residues. The CDR3: CASSLAARGDRGRGYTF. The DNA of the CDR3 is TGTGCCAGCAGCTTAGCGGCCCGTGGAGACAGGGGTAGAGGCTACACCTTC.

The V gene is TRBV30, the J gene TRBJ1-1; 8 positions match TRBD1. This CDR3 spans 12 amino acids. Germline assignment: CDR1 GTSNPN and CDR2 SVGIG (reference sequence). Trimming at V came to 3 bases and at J to 4 bases, leaving 1 base not matched to a gene. This chain's CDR3 is CAWRTGATEAFF. The CDR3, as DNA: TGTGCCTGGAGGACAGGGGCCACTGAAGCTTTCTTT.

This chain uses TRBV4-1 with TRBJ1-5; D is undetermined. CDR1 MGHRA and CDR2 YSYEKL come from the germline V gene. The V gene lost 0 bases and the J gene lost 4 bases, with 10 bases spanning the gap. The CDR3 contains 15 residues. CDR3 sequence (DNA): TGCGCCAGCAGCCAAGATCCTCTTGGAAATCAGCCCCAGCATTTT. Translation gives CASSQDPLGNQPQHF.

The chain combines TRBV5-1 with TRBJ2-7; D perhaps matches TRBD1 (5 bases). Looked up from germline, CDR1 is SGHRS and CDR2 is YFSETQ. V shed 6 bases and J shed 2 bases, with 18 bases lying between them. This CDR3 region has 15 residues. The CDR3 protein is CASKIWSSGTYEQYF. The CDR3 nucleotides are TGCGCCAGCAAGATATGGTCTTCAGGGACCTACGAGCAGTACTTC.

In this sample, this clone turned up a few times. The chain links TRBV5-1 to TRBJ2-2; D is perhaps TRBD2 (6 bases). In germline, CDR1 is SGHRS, CDR2 YFSETQ. With 4 bases removed from V and 2 bases from J, the gap between germline ends came to 12 bases. This CDR3 region has 15 residues. This CDR3 is CASSPRDFNTGELFF. The DNA for the CDR3 is TGCGCCAGCAGCCCCCGGGACTTTAACACCGGGGAGCTGTTTTTT. The full variable domain, in which reference TRBV5-1 and TRBJ2-2 provide the parts outside the CDR3, is KAGVTQTPRYLIKTRGQQVTLSCSPISGHRSVSWYQQTPGQGLQFLFEYFSETQRNKGNFPGRFSGRQFSNSRSEMNVSTLELGDSALYLCASSPRDFNTGELFFGEGSRLTVL.

This clone has just a few counts. The junction differs from germline at one of its ends, possibly a read error. This chain links TRBV11-3 with TRBJ2-2; 8 bases map to TRBD1. This CDR3 spans 15 amino acids. Germline V gene data show CDR1 as SGHNT and CDR2 as YENEEA. This chain's CDR3 is CASSSQGAKTGELFF. CDR3 nucleotide sequence: TGTGCCAGCAGCTCCCAGGGGGCGAAGACCGGGGAGCTGTTTTTT. Together with reference TRBV11-3 and TRBJ2-2, the CDR3 gives the full variable domain: EAGVVQSPRYKIIEKKQPVAFWCNPISGHNTLYWYLQNLGQGPELLIRYENEEAVDDSQLPKDRFSAERLKGVDSTLKIQPAELGDSAVYLCASSSQGAKTGELFFGEGSRLTVL.

The CDR3 bases are TGTGCCACCAGTGACCTGCCTCCGGGACAGGGGGCAGCATTTTTCTTC. It specifies CATSDLPPGQGAAFFF. V and J are TRBV24-1 and TRBJ2-1, with 12 nucleotides matching TRBD1. CDR3 length: 16 residues. Germline CDR1 is KGHDR and CDR2 is SFDVKD. After removal of 4 bases from V and 16 bases from J, the junction contained 16 bases not matched to a gene.

The count of this clone is one. The sample carries other DNA sequences with the same CDR3. The J gene is TRBJ1-1, the V gene TRBV5-1; D is uncertain. This CDR3 has 13 residues. CDR1 and CDR2 (germline): SGHRS, YFSETQ. V was cut by 4 bases and J by 2 bases, with 9 bases left in between. The CDR3 DNA sequence: TGCGCCAGCAGCCTGGCCCCAAACACTGAAGCTTTCTTT. Translating it yields CASSLAPNTEAFF.

The rearrangement uses TRBV4-1 and TRBJ2-7; maybe TRBD2 (5 bases). The CDR3 has 15 amino acids. V gave up 1 base and J gave up 1 base, with 11 bases separating them. The germline gives CDR1 MGHRA, CDR2 YSYEKL. DNA for the CDR3: TGCGCCAGCAGCCAAGCCGGGGTGGGGTCCTACGAGCAGTACTTC. Translated, it gives CASSQAGVGSYEQYF.

The table lists this clone with a few counts. The chain uses TRBV19 and TRBJ1-6; D is unresolved. Germline-derived CDR1 and CDR2 are LNHDA and SQIVND (reference sequence). The CDR3 extends over 16 amino acids. V lost 4 bases, J lost 11 bases, and 21 bases lay in between. The CDR3 loop is CASSKVGPMLRAPLHF. The DNA of the CDR3 is TGTGCCAGTAGTAAAGTAGGGCCCATGTTAAGGGCACCCCTCCACTTT.

The chain couples TRBV7-2 to TRBJ2-3; 7 bases line up with TRBD2. With V trimmed by 5 bases and J by 4 bases, 12 bases remained unmatched. The CDR3 consists of 16 residues. Germline CDR1 is SGHTA and CDR2 is FQGNSA. The CDR3, as DNA: TGTGCCAGCAGCAAGGCCGGGACTACGACCTCAGATACGCAGTATTTT. Encoded protein: CASSKAGTTTSDTQYF.

This clone is a singleton in its sample. This chain joins TRBV30 and TRBJ2-7, with a possible D match to TRBD1 (6 bases). The ends were cut back, 5 bases at V and 3 bases at J, with 20 bases in the middle. The CDR3 spans 15 residues. Looked up from germline, CDR1 is GTSNPN and CDR2 is SVGIG (reference sequence). CDR3 protein: CAWVPLGAPSYEQYF. CDR3 nucleotides: TGTGCCTGGGTCCCCCTGGGGGCGCCCAGCTACGAGCAGTACTTC.

This sequence joins TRBV25-1 and TRBJ1-5, with a weak D call TRBD1 (5 bases). The germline V gene encodes CDR1 MGHDK and CDR2 SYGVNS. The germline V and J ends were trimmed by 5 bases and 4 bases, with 15 bases remaining between them. The CDR3 covers 15 residues. The CDR3 DNA reads TGTGCCAGCAGTCCGATGGGGACGGGGAATCAGCCCCAGCATTTT. Translation: CASSPMGTGNQPQHF.

The rearrangement links TRBV12-5 to TRBJ2-5; 7 positions agree with TRBD1. CDR1 is LGHNT, CDR2 FRNRAP, per germline. V was pared by 1 base and J by 0 bases, with 8 bases of the junction left unmatched. The CDR3 spans 17 residues. The CDR3 reads CASGLGRGQRNQETQYF. Written as DNA, the CDR3 is TGTGCTAGTGGTTTGGGTAGGGGACAGAGAAACCAAGAGACCCAGTACTTC. The variable domain in full, with the rest retrieved from reference TRBV12-5 and TRBJ2-5, is DARVTQTPRHKVTEMGQEVTMRCQPILGHNTVFWYRQTMMQGLELLAYFRNRAPLDDSGMPKDRFSAEMPDATLATLKIQPSEPRDSAVYFCASGLGRGQRNQETQYFGPGTRLLVL.

This clone was seen once. The chain combines TRBV4-1 with TRBJ2-1, with D hard to call. Trimming pared 4 bases from V and 4 bases from J, leaving 8 bases between. From germline, CDR1 is MGHRA and CDR2 YSYEKL. The CDR3 runs to 13 residues. The CDR3 DNA sequence: TGCGCCAGCAGCCCTACGATTTACAATGAGCAGTTCTTC. This translates into CASSPTIYNEQFF.

This chain links TRBV6-6 with TRBJ1-1, with D possibly being TRBD1 (5 bases). The CDR3 runs to 16 residues. The V end lost 2 bases, the J end lost 0 bases, and 13 bases lay between the germline ends. Germline CDR1 reads MNHNY; CDR2 reads SVGAGI (reference sequence). This CDR3 is CASSYNRGAMNTEAFF. DNA of the CDR3: TGTGCCAGCAGTTACAATAGAGGGGCAATGAACACTGAAGCTTTCTTT.

The chain joins TRBV14 to TRBJ1-1, with TRBD1 matching 7 bases. Looked up from germline, CDR1 is SGHDN and CDR2 is FVKESK. The CDR3 is 17 residues long. V lost 1 base to trimming and J lost 9 bases; unmatched junction nucleotides: 17. The CDR3 sequence: CASSQGAAGGLGTQAFF. Written as DNA, the CDR3 is TGTGCCAGCAGCCAAGGAGCGGCAGGGGGGTTGGGGACCCAAGCTTTCTTT.

V usage is TRBV6-6 and J usage is TRBJ2-5, with D hard to call. The ends were cut back, 0 bases at V and 7 bases at J, with 9 bases in the middle. Germline CDR1 reads MNHNY; CDR2 reads SVGAGI (reference sequence). The CDR3 covers 13 residues. The CDR3 DNA reads as TGTGCCAGCAGTTACTCGAGTACCGGGACCCAGTACTTC. Its translation: CASSYSSTGTQYF.

The chain employs TRBV6-1 and TRBJ2-1; the match to TRBD2 covers 8 bases. Germline lookup yields CDR1 MNHNS and CDR2 SASEGT. The CDR3 consists of 15 residues. The J segment lost 3 bases and the V segment lost 2 bases, leaving 3 bases of the junction unmatched. This CDR3 reads CASSEIRGGYNEQFF. CDR3 coding DNA: TGTGCCAGCAGTGAAATCCGGGGGGGCTACAATGAGCAGTTCTTC.

This chain links TRBV19 with TRBJ2-6; maybe TRBD2 (7 bases). The CDR3 has 17 residues. CDR1 is LNHDA and CDR2 is SQIVND in the germline V gene (reference sequence). Trimming removed 5 bases at V and 0 bases at J, with 14 bases between. This CDR3 is CASSPGGPLSGANVLTF. The CDR3 nucleotides read TGTGCCAGTAGTCCGGGGGGCCCCCTCTCTGGGGCCAACGTCCTGACTTTC.

The chain carries TRBV7-9 and TRBJ1-3; D unresolved. The CDR3 totals 16 residues. The V gene lost 5 bases and the J gene lost 3 bases, with 17 bases spanning the gap. Germline V gene data show CDR1 as SEHNR and CDR2 as FQNEAQ (reference sequence). The CDR3 reads CASSPDSVGIGNTIYF. CDR3 bases: TGTGCCAGCAGCCCCGACTCCGTAGGGATTGGAAACACCATATATTTT. Looking up the rest from reference TRBV7-9 and TRBJ1-3 gives the full variable domain: DTGVSQNPRHKITKRGQNVTFRCDPISEHNRLYWYRQTLGQGPEFLTYFQNEAQLEKSRLLSDRFSAERPKGSFSTLEIQRTEQGDSAMYLCASSPDSVGIGNTIYFGEGSWLTVV.

The gene calls are TRBV6-5 and TRBJ1-6; no clear D gene. The V end lost 2 bases, the J end lost 7 bases, and 3 bases lay between the germline ends. CDR1 is MNHEY, CDR2 SVGAGI, per germline. The CDR3 extends over 12 amino acids. CDR3 residues: CASSYTNSPLHF. The CDR3, as DNA: TGTGCCAGCAGTTACACGAATTCACCCCTCCACTTT.

The chain combines TRBV5-4 with TRBJ1-4; D is undetermined. Germline CDR1 is SGHNT and CDR2 is YYREEE (reference sequence). The V end lost 4 bases, the J end lost 0 bases, and 7 bases lay between the germline ends. The CDR3 runs to 14 residues. CDR3 in amino acids: CASSDAATNEKLFF. The CDR3, as DNA: TGTGCCAGCAGCGACGCTGCAACTAATGAAAAACTGTTTTTT.